The TCR beta chain described here comes from a study of CD8+ T cells in alopecia areata. The wider study: At a dose of 5 to 10 mg twice daily, oral tofacitinib was given to treated patients.

In regard to this clone: What it binds is not known.

Germline values: CDR1 MGHDK, CDR2 SYGVNS. With 5 bases removed from V and 3 bases from J, the gap between germline ends came to 7 bases. The CDR3 has 12 residues. Study-level points and caveats: TCRs were shared less clearly across patients than in mice, possibly for HLA-related reasons. Lesional scalp, especially alopecia totalis/universalis, showed higher clonality than normal scalp. Scalp samples also yield sequences of resident alphabeta T cells from normal skin.

cDNA prepared by RNA extraction and subsequent reverse transcription served as the template for sequencing. Profiling relied on immunoSEQ multiplex PCR, and the TCRdb table lists in-frame clones only, not all of them. The sample holds about 200,000 clones; 50% to 60% are singletons and the top ten take 0.45%. The material sequenced was CD4+ T cells sorted from blood, taken at week 0. The TCR comes from a human donor with alopecia areata. V usage is TRBV25-1 and J usage is TRBJ1-2, with D uncertain. As DNA, the CDR3 is TGTGCCAGCAGTCGACCTTACTATGGCTACACCTTC. As protein: CASSRPYYGYTF.